Here is one T cell receptor (beta chain) with its context. Antigen: not known. Amplification of the TCR beta CDR3 regions used RNA transcripts (as template). The authors performed first-round RT-PCR with HTBI primers and then a second-round multiplex PCR. TCRdb analysed the multiplex PCR reads with MiXCR anew, one entry per CDR3 protein. This table has about 400,000 distinct CDR3 sequences, roughly 15% appearing once. The sample originates from a study of Graves' ophthalmopathy and Graves' hyperthyroidism. Study-level information: Pretreatment peripheral blood was obtained at initial diagnosis. General observations from the study: Forecasting of ophthalmopathy progression by the model achieved almost 71% sensitivity and more than 72% specificity.

The diagnostic workup employed clinical symptoms, serum thyroxine, TRAb, thyroid ultrasound and orbital computed tomography. PBMCs came from less than 12 ml of fresh peripheral blood. J lost 1 base, V lost 10 bases, and 9 bases had no gene match. CDR3 length: 16 amino acids. CDR1 and CDR2 from the germline V gene are SNHLY and FYNNEI. This receptor was identified in a woman aged 18-29 years with stable Graves' hyperthyroidism. The rearrangement links TRBV2 to TRBJ2-2; 10 bases map to TRBD2. Sequencing was done on a sample of peripheral blood. Written as DNA, the CDR3 is TGTGCCACCCCAAGCGGGGGGGCCGAGAACACCGGGGAGCTGTTTTTT. Protein product: CATPSGGAENTGELFF.